These T cell receptor beta chains were read from a single sample in a study of shared clonotypes between healthy human individuals. This table comes from immunoSEQ multiplex PCR, and its TCRdb copy is limited to in-frame clones, with some not included. The sample records roughly 2,500,000 clones, over 85% being singletons. Sequenced input: naive CD4+ T cells from PBMCs. These receptors were collected from a man aged 18 to 29 in good health. Some clones in this sample may be carry-over from other donors' samples. The CDR3 runs from the conserved cysteine through the conserved F or W. The D gene is left open where the match is weak. For some rows the clone size is stated as once, few or many, or as a class when expanded; others skip it.

>-|TRBD1|TRBJ1-5|TRBV27
TGTGCCAGCAGTCCACCGGGACAGGGCCATCAGCCCCAGCATTTT
CASSPPGQGHQPQHF
>-|TRBD2|TRBJ2-1|TRBV19
TGTGCCAGTAGTGGGGCTAGCGGGATTGGTGAGCAGTTCTTC
CASSGASGIGEQFF
>-|TRBD1|TRBJ2-1|TRBV9
TGTGCCAGCAGTCTGGGACAGGGGGTGGGCAATGAGCAGTTCTTC
CASSLGQGVGNEQFF
>once|TRBD2|TRBJ2-3|TRBV7-3
TGTGCCAGCAGCTTGATTAGCGGGACAGATACGCAGTATTTT
CASSLISGTDTQYF
>once|TRBD2|TRBJ2-1|TRBV7-8
TGTGCCAGCAGCTCCGGACTAGCGGTTTACAATGAGCAGTTCTTC
CASSSGLAVYNEQFF
>-|-|TRBJ2-5|TRBV15
TGTGCCACCAGCAGAGACGAAGAGACCCAGTACTTC
CATSRDEETQYF
>-|-|TRBJ2-7|TRBV25-1
TGTGCCAGCAGCAAAGTAGTTGGAGGAGCCTATGAGCAGTACTTC
CASSKVVGGAYEQYF
>-|-|TRBJ1-1|TRBV9
TGTGCCAGCAGCGTAGATGCTGGGGGCACTGAAGCTTTCTTT
CASSVDAGGTEAFF
>-|-|TRBJ1-1|TRBV5-4
TGTGCCAGCAGCCCGGGGGCAGGGGAAGCTTTCTTT
CASSPGAGEAFF
>-|-|TRBJ2-7|TRBV7-9
TGTGCCAGCAGCTCTATCCTCTACGAGCAGTACTTC
CASSSILYEQYF
>-|TRBD1|TRBJ2-7|TRBV15
TGTGCCACCGCCCGGGACAGGGGATCCTACGAGCAGTACTTC
CATARDRGSYEQYF
>-|-|TRBJ1-1|TRBV6-5
TGTGCCAGCAGGGCCCGGGGGAACACTGAAGCTTTCTTT
CASRARGNTEAFF
>-|-|TRBJ2-1|TRBV2
TGTGCCAGCAGTGAAGAGGGGAGCTCCTACAATGAGCAGTTCTTC
CASSEEGSSYNEQFF
>-|-|TRBJ1-2|TRBV15
TGTGCCACCAGCAGAGATATCGGCAGAGGAGAGGGCTACACCTTC
CATSRDIGRGEGYTF
>once|-|TRBJ1-2|TRBV28
TGTGCCAGCAGTTTACCGGGGCGCCTCTATGGCTACACCTTC
CASSLPGRLYGYTF
>-|-|TRBJ2-7|TRBV28
TGTGCCAGCAGGTATCGAGGGAATCAAGCCTACGAGCAGTACTTC
CASRYRGNQAYEQYF
>-|-|TRBJ2-7|TRBV4-3
TGCGCCAGCAGCCAAGTTCCCCGGCGGAGCTCCTACGAGCAGTACTTC
CASSQVPRRSSYEQYF
>-|-|TRBJ2-1|TRBV9
TGTGCCAGCAGCGTAAACCCCCTGTTTCAGGGAAATGAGCAGTTCTTC
CASSVNPLFQGNEQFF
>-|-|TRBJ1-4|TRBV9
TGTGCCAGCAGCCCCGGGGGGCGCAGACCCTTTGCAACTAATGAAAAACTGTTTTTT
CASSPGGRRPFATNEKLFF
>-|-|TRBJ1-2|TRBV20-1
TGCAGTGCAGATTCCTATGGCTACACCTTC
CSADSYGYTF
>-|-|TRBJ2-7|TRBV30
TGTGCCTGGAGTGTAGCCGGGTACGAGCAGTACTTC
CAWSVAGYEQYF
>-|-|TRBJ2-7|TRBV6-6
TGTGCCAGCAGTTACCCACAGGGCCACGAGCAGTACTTC
CASSYPQGHEQYF